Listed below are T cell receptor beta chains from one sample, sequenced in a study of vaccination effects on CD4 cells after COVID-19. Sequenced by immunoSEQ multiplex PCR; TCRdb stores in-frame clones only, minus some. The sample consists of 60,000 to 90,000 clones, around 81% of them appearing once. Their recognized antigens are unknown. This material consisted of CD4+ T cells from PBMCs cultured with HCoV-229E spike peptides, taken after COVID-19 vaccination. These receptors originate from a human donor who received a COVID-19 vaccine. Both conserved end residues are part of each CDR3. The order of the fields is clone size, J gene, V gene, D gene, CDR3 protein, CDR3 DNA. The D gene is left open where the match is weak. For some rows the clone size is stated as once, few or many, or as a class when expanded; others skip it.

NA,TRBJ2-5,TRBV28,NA,CASSLPVGGETQYF,TGTGCCAGCAGTCTTCCAGTCGGGGGCGAGACCCAGTACTTC
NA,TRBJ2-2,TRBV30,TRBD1,CAWARGPGELFF,TGTGCCTGGGCCAGGGGGCCCGGGGAGCTGTTTTTT
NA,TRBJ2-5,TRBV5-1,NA,CASSLVPGGETQYF,TGCGCCAGCAGCTTGGTACCCGGAGGCGAGACCCAGTACTTC
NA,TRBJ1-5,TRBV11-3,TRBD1,CASSFSGTVSNQPQHF,TGTGCCAGCAGCTTCTCCGGGACAGTTAGCAATCAGCCCCAGCATTTT
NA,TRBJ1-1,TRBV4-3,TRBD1,CASSHQTGGTEAFF,TGCGCCAGCAGCCACCAGACAGGGGGCACTGAAGCTTTCTTT
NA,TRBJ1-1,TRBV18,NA,CASSPGAGDYTEAFF,TGTGCCAGCTCACCCGGTGCGGGGGACTACACTGAAGCTTTCTTT
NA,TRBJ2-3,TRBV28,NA,CASSLSGPITDTQYF,TGTGCCAGCAGTTTATCCGGGCCCATCACAGATACGCAGTATTTT
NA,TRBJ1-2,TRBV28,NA,CASSSGDNYGYTF,TGTGCCAGCAGTTCTGGAGATAACTATGGCTACACCTTC
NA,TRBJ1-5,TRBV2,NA,CASSRDSLSNQPQHF,TGTGCCAGCAGTCGCGACAGTCTTAGCAATCAGCCCCAGCATTTT
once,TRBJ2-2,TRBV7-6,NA,CASSLRGTNTGELFF,TGTGCCAGCAGCTTACGGGGGACGAACACCGGGGAGCTGTTTTTT